The rows below give T cell receptor beta chains drawn from one sample of a study of cytomegalovirus exposure and HLA in healthy donors. Measured with immunoSEQ multiplex PCR; TCRdb has only the in-frame clones, and not every one. The data show roughly 100,000 clones, 75% to 80% seen once. The source material was PBMCs. The receptor set was obtained from a female donor in good health and CMV-seronegative. Each CDR3 is given without its conserved first and last residue.

v_call cdr3_aa
TRBV29-1 SAEGEGGQPQH
TRBV6-5 ASSLQGARNQPQH
TRBV2 ASNKQGARTGELF
TRBV7-7 ASSPGGLETQY
TRBV19 ASTLRGGGDNYGYT
TRBV2 ASSSGPNTEAF
TRBV5-1 ASRTIATSYEQY
TRBV5-1 ASSLRLGLPPLH
TRBV4-1 ASSLRERDNSPLH
TRBV2 ASSAGQEYNQPQH
TRBV27 ASSLFSQPSNQPQH
TRBV5-1 ASSLEATGGTEAF
TRBV28 ASSWDRRRFYEQY
TRBV19 ASRFTQNQGDEQF
TRBV6-5 ASSSPAGANYGYT